This is a list of T cell receptor beta chains from one sample in a study of blood T cells in healthy people across ages. TCRdb fed the 5' RACE reads into MiXCR, producing one record per CDR3 protein. Of about 1.8 million distinct CDR3 sequences in the sample, about 50% were seen once. The source material was blood. The receptors were sampled from a woman aged 40 to 50 in good health. Both conserved end residues are part of each CDR3. The D gene is left open where the match is weak. Rows may omit the clone size; those that give it use once, few, many or a size class.

>TRBJ2-7|-|TRBV6-5|few
CASSYEEERTAGYEQYF
TGTGCCAGCAGTTACGAAGAGGAGCGGACAGCTGGTTACGAGCAGTACTTC
>TRBJ2-3|TRBD2|TRBV5-1|-
CASSLAPFEGDGAGGTQYF
TGCGCCAGCAGCTTGGCCCCCTTCGAGGGGGACGGAGCGGGGGGTACGCAGTATTTT
>TRBJ2-7|TRBD2|TRBV28|-
CASSFLLAGGIQSYEQYF
TGTGCCAGCAGTTTTCTCCTAGCGGGGGGTATCCAATCCTACGAGCAGTACTTC
>TRBJ1-4|-|TRBV5-5|-
CASSFVFGSQEKLFF
TGTGCCAGCAGCTTTGTTTTTGGCAGCCAAGAAAAACTGTTTTTT
>TRBJ1-2|TRBD1|TRBV20-1|-
CSARDRAGYTF
TGCAGTGCGAGGGACAGGGCCGGCTACACCTTC
>TRBJ1-1|-|TRBV7-9|-
CASSGSTANTEAFF
TGTGCCAGCAGCGGATCGACAGCGAACACTGAAGCTTTCTTT
>TRBJ2-5|TRBD2|TRBV15|-
CATSRGLAGGFGEQYF
TGTGCCACCAGCAGGGGACTAGCGGGGGGCTTCGGGGAGCAGTACTTC
>TRBJ1-5|-|TRBV6-2/TRBV6-3|-
CASSHQGNQPQHF
TGTGCCAGCAGCCACCAGGGTAATCAGCCCCAGCATTTT
>TRBJ2-1|-|TRBV20-1|-
CSAREGVSANEQFF
TGCAGTGCTAGAGAAGGGGTATCGGCCAATGAGCAGTTCTTC
>TRBJ1-6|-|TRBV12-3/TRBV12-4|few
CASRPHRAGYNSPLHF
TGTGCCAGCAGACCCCACAGGGCTGGGTATAATTCACCCCTCCACTTT
>TRBJ2-1|TRBD2|TRBV6-1|-
CASSEEISGGNQYNEQFF
TGTGCCAGCAGTGAAGAGATTAGCGGGGGCAACCAATACAATGAGCAGTTCTTC
>TRBJ2-3|-|TRBV13|once
CASGRDTKGTQYF
TGTGCCAGCGGCCGCGATACAAAGGGTACGCAGTATTTT
>TRBJ2-1|TRBD2|TRBV6-5|-
CASSSLLAGLGNEQFF
TGTGCCAGCAGTTCCCTACTAGCGGGGCTTGGCAATGAGCAGTTCTTC
>TRBJ1-2|TRBD1|TRBV5-1|few
CASSEGWTGYGYTF
TGCGCCAGCAGCGAGGGCTGGACAGGCTATGGCTACACCTTC
>TRBJ1-5|TRBD1|TRBV20-1|-
CSARETGGENGNQPQHF
TGCAGTGCTAGAGAGACAGGGGGTGAGAATGGCAATCAGCCCCAGCATTTT
>TRBJ1-6|-|TRBV5-1|-
CASSLDREFNSPLHF
TGCGCCAGCAGCTTGGACAGGGAATTTAATTCACCCCTCCACTTT
>TRBJ2-7|-|TRBV29-1|few
CSVDGIHGEQYF
TGCAGCGTTGATGGGATTCACGGGGAGCAGTACTTC
>TRBJ2-3|-|TRBV10-3|-
CAIMKGGSTDTQYF
TGTGCCATCATGAAGGGGGGGAGCACAGATACGCAGTATTTT
>TRBJ2-5|-|TRBV5-1|many
CASSFQGEETQYF
TGCGCCAGCAGCTTCCAGGGTGAGGAGACCCAGTACTTC
>TRBJ2-7|TRBD1|TRBV15|-
CATSSGTGDYEQYF
TGTGCCACCAGCAGCGGGACAGGGGACTACGAGCAGTACTTC
>TRBJ1-2|-|TRBV9|-
CASNEKGEGSFGYTF
TGTGCCAGCAACGAAAAGGGGGAGGGTTCCTTTGGCTACACCTTC
>TRBJ2-3|-|TRBV7-2|few
CASSRKKTRREDTQYF
TGTGCCAGCAGCCGAAAGAAGACCCGGAGGGAGGATACGCAGTATTTT
>TRBJ2-5|-|TRBV3-1|-
CASSQSPSAQYF
TGTGCCAGCAGCCAAAGTCCCTCGGCCCAGTACTTC
>TRBJ2-7|-|TRBV6-2/TRBV6-3|-
CASSMGLGSSYEQYF
TGTGCCAGCAGTATGGGGTTGGGAAGCTCCTACGAGCAGTACTTC
>TRBJ1-1|-|TRBV12-5|-
CASLGDTEAFF
TGTGCTAGTCTCGGGGACACTGAAGCTTTCTTT
>TRBJ2-5|TRBD2|TRBV6-1|-
CASSFNGGFGETQYF
TGTGCCAGCAGTTTTAACGGGGGGTTTGGAGAGACCCAGTACTTC